This T cell receptor (beta chain) was identified in a study of technical replicates of blood from a few donors. Method: immunoSEQ multiplex PCR; TCRdb's copy keeps in-frame clones and lacks some. The sample holds about 62,000 clones; about 87% are singletons and the top ten take 5.2%. With 7 bases removed from V and 6 bases from J, the gap between germline ends came to 19 bases. This CDR3 is 14 amino acids long. CDR1 is SEHNR and CDR2 is FQNEAQ in the germline V gene (reference sequence). Sequencing used PBMCs. The rearrangement links TRBV7-9 to TRBJ2-7; tentatively, D is TRBD2 (5 bases). The TCR originated in a human donor in good health. Some clones in this sample may be carry-over from other donors' samples. The CDR3 DNA sequence: TGTGCCAGCACGAGCCAAGCGGCATTTGTCGAGCAGTACTTC. Translating gives CASTSQAAFVEQYF.